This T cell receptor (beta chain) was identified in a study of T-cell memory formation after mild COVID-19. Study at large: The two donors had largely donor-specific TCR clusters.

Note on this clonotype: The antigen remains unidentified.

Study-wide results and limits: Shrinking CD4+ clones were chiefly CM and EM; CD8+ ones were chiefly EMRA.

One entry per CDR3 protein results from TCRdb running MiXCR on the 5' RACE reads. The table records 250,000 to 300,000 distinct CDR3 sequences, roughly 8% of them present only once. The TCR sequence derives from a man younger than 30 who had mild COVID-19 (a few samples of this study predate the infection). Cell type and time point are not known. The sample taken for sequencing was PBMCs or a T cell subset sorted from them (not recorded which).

As DNA, the CDR3 is TGTGCCAGCAGCATCGGAGGGACAGGGTTGGGATACGAGCAGTACGTC. Its protein is CASSIGGTGLGYEQYV. The rearrangement joins TRBV21-1 to TRBJ2-7; TRBD1, the D gene given by the table, was not confirmed from the DNA. TRBV21-1 counts as a pseudogene. This CDR3 is 16 amino acids long.